Each of the 6 T cell receptor beta chains below was sequenced from the same sample in a study of blood T cell repertoires in COVID-19. TCRdb keeps only in-frame clones here, not all; method: immunoSEQ multiplex PCR. The sample contains around 68,000 clones, about 87% of which appear only once. Sequenced input: peripheral blood. These receptors were taken from a woman aged 50 to 60 with acute or convalescent COVID-19.

The rearrangement links TRBV7-2 to TRBJ1-2; 7 bases are a match to TRBD1. The CDR3 has 17 residues. V dropped 3 bases and J dropped 5; count of bases not matched to a gene: 15. Looked up from germline, CDR1 is SGHTA and CDR2 is FQGNSA. CDR3 DNA: TGTGCCAGCAGCTTCACAGAAGTCGACAGGGCGGTTTATGGCTACACCTTC. Translating it yields CASSFTEVDRAVYGYTF.

The chain carries TRBV27 and TRBJ1-5; TRBD1 might be the D (5 bases). Trimming pared 5 bases from V and 5 bases from J, leaving 13 bases between. The CDR3 is 14 amino acids. The germline V gene encodes CDR1 MNHEY and CDR2 SMNVEV (reference sequence). The CDR3 nucleotides read TGTGCCAGCAGTCCGGGACGGGGGGATCAGCCCCAGCATTTT. Protein product: CASSPGRGDQPQHF.

The chain recombines TRBV2 with TRBJ2-7, with TRBD1 matching 7 bases. Losses at the gene ends were 5 bases for V and 6 bases for J; bases not matched to a gene: 10. This CDR3 is 14 amino acids long. The germline CDR1 and CDR2 sequences are SNHLY and FYNNEI. For the CDR3, the DNA is TGTGCCAGCAGTCGGGACAGCGGTCTATCCGAGCAGTACTTC. Its translation is CASSRDSGLSEQYF.

The V and J genes are TRBV6-2 or TRBV6-3 and TRBJ1-1; weak D call: TRBD1 (5 bases). The V gene's germline CDR1 is MNHEY and CDR2 SVGEGT. The CDR3 runs 15 residues. V gave up 1 base and J gave up 2 bases, with 11 bases separating them. As DNA, the CDR3 is TGTGCCAGCAGTTACTATGGGGCGGGAAACACTGAAGCTTTCTTT. Translated: CASSYYGAGNTEAFF.

The chain has TRBV7-2 and TRBJ2-3; TRBD2 agrees at 9 bases. This CDR3 has 16 amino acids. Germline trimming cut 2 bases from V and 2 bases from J; bases unmatched to any gene: 5. In germline, CDR1 is SGHTA, CDR2 FQGNSA. Here the CDR3 DNA reads TGTGCCAGCAGCTTACTCAGCGGGGGGCCCACAGATACGCAGTATTTT. It encodes CASSLLSGGPTDTQYF.

The chain uses TRBV15 and TRBJ1-5, with TRBD1 matching 9 bases. V gave up 1 base and J gave up 2 bases; unmatched junction bases: 3. CDR1 is LNHNV and CDR2 is YYDKDF in the germline V gene (reference sequence). CDR3 length: 16 amino acids. The chain's CDR3 is CATSRGRDRGNQPQHF. CDR3 in DNA: TGTGCCACCAGCAGAGGCCGGGACAGGGGCAATCAGCCCCAGCATTTT.